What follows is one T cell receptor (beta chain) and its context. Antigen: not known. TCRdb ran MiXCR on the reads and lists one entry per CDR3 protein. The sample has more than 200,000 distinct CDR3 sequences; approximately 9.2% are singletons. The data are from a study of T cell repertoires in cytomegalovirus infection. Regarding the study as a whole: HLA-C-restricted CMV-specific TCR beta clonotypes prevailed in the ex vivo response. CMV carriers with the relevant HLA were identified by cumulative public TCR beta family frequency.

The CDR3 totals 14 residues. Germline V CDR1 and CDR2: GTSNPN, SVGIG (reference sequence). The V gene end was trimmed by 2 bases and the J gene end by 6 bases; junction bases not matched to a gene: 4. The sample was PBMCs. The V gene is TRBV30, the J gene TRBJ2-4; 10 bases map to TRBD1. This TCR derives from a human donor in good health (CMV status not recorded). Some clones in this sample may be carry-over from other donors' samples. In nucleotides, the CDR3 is TGTGCCTGGAGTCCGGGACAGGGGACAAACATTCAGTACTTC. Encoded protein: CAWSPGQGTNIQYF.